This T cell receptor (beta chain) was recorded in a study of blood T cell repertoires in COVID-19. Study background: From the United States, Italy and Spain came samples of acute and convalescent COVID-19.

Germline CDR1 MDHEN, CDR2 SYDVKM. V lost 5 bases to trimming and J lost 7 bases; unmatched junction nucleotides: 16. The CDR3 runs 16 residues. In the source study's methods: Reference gene primer amplification yielded estimated nucleated cell counts. Data came from immunoSEQ multiplex PCR; TCRdb stores just in-frame clones and leaves some out. V and J calls and clone size are given by that table; D and trimming were obtained from the DNA. The sample records under 150,000 clones, more than 75% being singletons. The V call is TRBV28, the J call TRBJ1-2, with 7 bases that match TRBD1. The sequence was collected from a human donor in a cohort sampled during active COVID-19. Sequencing used peripheral blood. DNA for the CDR3: TGTGCCAGCAGTCCTCGGGGCAAGGGGGCTCTGGGTGGCTACACCTTC. It specifies CASSPRGKGALGGYTF.